One T cell receptor (beta chain) is described in this entry. This entry belongs to a study of blood T cell repertoires in COVID-19. Germline trimming cut 6 bases from V and 3 bases from J; bases unmatched to any gene: 4. CDR1 is LNHDA and CDR2 is SQIVND in the germline V gene (reference sequence). The CDR3 runs 13 residues. The repertoire was sequenced with immunoSEQ multiplex PCR; TCRdb's copy has only in-frame clones and lacks some. Seen here are approximately 160,000 clones, approximately 81% observed once, and the top ten hold 8% to 9%. This sequence originates from a woman between 55 and 75 years old with COVID-19, enrolled during active disease. The sequenced sample was peripheral blood. The rearrangement uses TRBV19 and TRBJ2-7; 8 bases align to TRBD1. DNA of the CDR3: TGTGCCAGTAGGGACACAGGGGGCTACGAGCAGTACGTC. Translation gives CASRDTGGYEQYV.